What follows are 7 T cell receptor beta chains derived from one specimen sequenced in a study of cytomegalovirus exposure and HLA in healthy donors. Primers for the PCR totalled 60 Vbeta and 13 Jbeta. The data were produced by immunoSEQ multiplex PCR, yet TCRdb's version contains in-frame clones alone and is incomplete. The sample shows some 200,000 clones, around 80% of them seen only once. The specimen sequenced was PBMCs. All receptors derive from an older woman in good health and CMV-seropositive.

V gene TRBV2 combines with J gene TRBJ2-7; possibly TRBD2 for D (7 bases). CDR1 and CDR2 (germline): SNHLY, FYNNEI. Trimming stripped 5 bases from V and 6 bases from J, with 11 bases between. There are 12 residues in the CDR3. CDR3 in amino acids: CASSRGGSEQYF. The CDR3 DNA is TGTGCCAGCAGTAGGGGGGGAAGCGAGCAGTACTTC.

The chain links TRBV7-8 to TRBJ2-7; tentative D call: TRBD2 (5 bases). Germline CDR1 and CDR2: SGHVS and FQNEAQ. V was shortened by 1 base and J by 2 bases, with 9 bases between the two germline ends. CDR3 size: 14 residues. The CDR3 sequence: CASSLGGSAYEQYF. The CDR3 region has the DNA TGTGCCAGCAGCTTAGGAGGGTCGGCCTACGAGCAGTACTTC.

This chain joins TRBV28 and TRBJ1-6; no reliable D call. V dropped 5 bases and J dropped 10 bases, with 12 bases sitting between them. Germline V gene data show CDR1 as MDHEN and CDR2 as SYDVKM. CDR3 size: 13 residues. CDR3 protein: CASSVGFGSPLHF. The CDR3 DNA follows: TGTGCCAGCAGTGTCGGGTTCGGATCACCCCTCCACTTT.

The CDR3 coding sequence is TGTGCCAGCAGTGGACAGGGGACCGACACTGAAGCTTTCTTT. This codes for CASSGQGTDTEAFF. V gene TRBV28 combines with J gene TRBJ1-1; 9 bases are a match to TRBD1. This CDR3 comprises 14 residues. V trimming: 5 bases; J trimming: 3 bases; junction bases outside the gene matches: 4. The germline V gene has CDR1 MDHEN and CDR2 SYDVKM.

This rearrangement joins TRBV5-1 to TRBJ2-5, with a tentative D call TRBD1 (6 bases). The V and J ends lost 4 bases and 1 base respectively, with 11 bases between them. The CDR3 consists of 14 residues. Germline V gives CDR1 SGHRS, CDR2 YFSETQ. CDR3 nucleotide sequence: TGCGCCAGCAGCGCCTACAGGGTCCAAGAGACCCAGTACTTC. Amino acids: CASSAYRVQETQYF.

This chain links TRBV27 with TRBJ1-3; D remains unclear. V was pared by 4 bases and J by 0 bases, with 10 bases between. CDR3 length equals 15 residues. CDR1 is MNHEY and CDR2 is SMNVEV in the germline V gene (reference sequence). The CDR3 sequence is CASSSDWSSGNTIYF. In DNA form, the CDR3 reads TGTGCCAGCAGTTCTGACTGGAGCTCTGGAAACACCATATATTTT.

As concerns this clone: A junction end diverges from the germline sequence, so it may reflect a read error. The chain carries TRBV7-9 and TRBJ2-5; the D is unclear. The germline V gene has CDR1 SEHNR and CDR2 FQNEAQ (reference sequence). CDR3 length: 15 amino acids. The CDR3 DNA sequence: TGTTCCAGCAGCCAAAATATGGAGAGAGGAGAGACCCAGTACTTC. Translating it yields CSSSQNMERGETQYF.